This paragraph covers one T cell receptor (beta chain) sequence. Its antigen remains unidentified. Germline V lookup: CDR1 LGHNA, CDR2 YSLEER. This CDR3 is 15 amino acids long. Trimming pared 0 bases from V and 4 bases from J, leaving 13 bases between. Repertoires were generated with immunoSEQ multiplex PCR, while TCRdb's copy carries only in-frame clones and drops some. The data hold about 680,000 clones, with about 90% observed a single time. This sample was included in a study of Ad26.COV2.S vaccination and SARS-CoV-2 variants. General study points: The authors reported substantial breadth in spike-specific CD8+ and CD4+ T cell responses after vaccination. Responses of T cells in total may have been underestimated by the TCR breadth and depth analyses. While placebo recipients had lower spike-specific TCR breadth, vaccine recipients had more.

The treatment was: about 20 received Ad26.COV2.S at low or high dose, single or two shots; about five received placebo; per-sample allocation not given. Following the first vaccine or placebo injection, samples were taken on day 63. Whoever gave the sample was an adult aged 18-55 years in Boston. The chain joins TRBV4-3 to TRBJ2-7; TRBD1 might be the D (6 bases). Material: peripheral blood, obtained in a trial of Ad26.COV2.S vaccine versus placebo. This clonotype was obtained from a person between 18 and 65 years old who received the Ad26.COV2.S COVID-19 vaccine or a placebo. The CDR3 DNA reads TGCGCCAGCAGCCAAGAATGGGGGCCTACTTACGAGCAGTACTTC. Its protein is CASSQEWGPTYEQYF.